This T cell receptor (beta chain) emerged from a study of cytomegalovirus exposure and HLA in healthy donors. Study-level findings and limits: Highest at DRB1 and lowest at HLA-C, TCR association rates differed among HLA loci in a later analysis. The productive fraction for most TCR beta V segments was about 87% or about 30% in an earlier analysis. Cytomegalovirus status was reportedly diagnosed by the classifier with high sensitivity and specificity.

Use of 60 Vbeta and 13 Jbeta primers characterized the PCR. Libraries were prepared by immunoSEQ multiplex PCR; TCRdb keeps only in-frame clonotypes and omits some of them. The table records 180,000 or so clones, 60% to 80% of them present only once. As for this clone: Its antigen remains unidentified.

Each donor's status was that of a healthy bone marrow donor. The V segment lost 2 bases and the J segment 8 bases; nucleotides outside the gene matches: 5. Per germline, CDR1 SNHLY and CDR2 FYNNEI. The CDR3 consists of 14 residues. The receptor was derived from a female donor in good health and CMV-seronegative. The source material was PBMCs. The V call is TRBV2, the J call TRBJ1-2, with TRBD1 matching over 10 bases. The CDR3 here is CASSELGTGVGYTF. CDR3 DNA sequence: TGTGCCAGCAGTGAACTCGGGACAGGGGTCGGCTACACCTTC.